This TCR beta chain is from a study of blood T cell repertoires in COVID-19. Clones were sequenced by immunoSEQ multiplex PCR, and TCRdb holds only the in-frame ones, with some missing. The table includes some 530,000 clones, around 85% detected once. The germline CDR1 and CDR2 sequences are SGHRS and YFSETQ. V shed 6 bases and J shed 4 bases, with 17 bases lying between them. There are 16 residues in the CDR3. The clonotype comes from a woman aged 55-70 years who had recovered from COVID-19. Sequencing input: PBMCs or T cells enriched from blood (not recorded which). The chain has TRBV5-1 and TRBJ1-6; D is perhaps TRBD1 (6 bases). This CDR3 is CASTVSGTNYNSPLHF. For the CDR3, the DNA is TGCGCCAGCACCGTCTCCGGGACAAATTATAATTCACCCCTCCACTTT.